This T cell receptor (beta chain) came from a study of blood T cell repertoires in COVID-19 (TCRdb year 2020). Background for the entire study: Samples from collaborators originated in the United States, Italy and Spain and spanned both the acute and convalescent phases of COVID-19. The prospective study material was composed of cDNA or gDNA derived from T cells, B-cell-depleted T cells, or PBMCs. Subjects who had been exposed to COVID-19, were actively infected with it, or had recovered from it provided the deeply sampled blood TCRbeta repertoires that made up the dataset. A freely available public database, intended as a resource for researchers studying the immune response to SARS-CoV-2, is where the repertoires were released. Samples were obtained from the ongoing ImmuneRACE study (first 160 participants) and from 1,200 or so subjects provided by 6 global collaborators. Nearly every sample came with metadata listing a de-identified subject ID, COVID-19 status, age in years and sex. Where available, HLA class I and class II types were taken from metadata supplied by the sample provider and were not determined by assay-based typing. Beyond this particular receptor, the publication reports: Clinical and demographic metadata were provided uncurated, with the amount varying by source and participant.

One collaborating source in Seattle enrolled patients during active infection and followed them longitudinally through the course of disease. Whole blood was collected in K2EDTA tubes by collaborating institutions according to the institutions' own protocols. Collaborator samples were shipped for TCRbeta analysis as frozen whole blood, isolated PBMCs, or DNA extracted from either sample type. Reading from cysteine to phenylalanine, the CDR3 counts 14 amino acids. Only CDR3 DNA remains: 42 bases, in frame from the first base. In the germline V gene, CDR1 corresponds to SGHRS and CDR2 to YFSETQ. V drops 0 bases and J drops 5 bases, leaving 11 bases in between. The immunoSEQ Assay, a bias-controlled multiplex PCR, was used to amplify TCRbeta CDR3 regions from genomic DNA. The study's processing was this. The number of nucleated cells in each sample was estimated by amplification of reference gene primers within the assay. Sequence reads were collapsed and filtered to measure the absolute abundance of every unique TCRbeta CDR3 rearrangement. Productive Simpson clonality was computed per sample as the square root of Simpson's diversity index over productive rearrangements. TCRdb stores this immuneACCESS table with in-frame sequences only. Part of the clones is absent; in the studies checked, under half of the shortfall reflects unresolved V genes, and no reason is known for the rest. V, J and clone size derive from that table, while D and trimming were established from the DNA sequence. Here the sample has about 250,000 clones; roughly 88% occur a single time. Around 6.6% of the sample is taken by the ten largest.

For this clone: The antigen it binds to is not known. Per-nucleotide qualities are absent, and no much larger clonotype sits a single base away.

The source material was peripheral blood. The chain employs TRBV5-1 and TRBJ2-5; the D gene is perhaps TRBD1, from 5 matching bases. This clonotype was obtained from a young woman with COVID-19, enrolled during active disease. The DNA sequence is TGCGCCAGCAGCTTGGTGGGGCAGACCGAGACCCAGTACTTC. Its amino acids are CASSLVGQTETQYF.